The present T cell receptor beta chain was sequenced within a study of human T cells and chemical hapten exposure. Background on the study: Chiefly female patients presented with alopecia areata, totalis or universalis. Across samples, TCR yields varied, mostly owing to small differences in pooled library volumes.

This sample's time point: patch test 2, 6 weeks after DPC sensitization. Noted treatment: therapeutic diphenylcyclopropenone sensitization with weekly scalp DPC. Venepuncture was done earlier than the placement of each patch test. Unfractionated whole blood yielded the extracted total RNA. This clonotype was observed at least ten times. TCRdb re-called the RACE reads through MiXCR, storing one row per CDR3 protein. The sample has over 60,000 distinct CDR3 sequences; 10% are singletons. The V gene lost 2 bases and the J gene lost 6 bases, with 13 bases spanning the gap. The CDR3 contains 15 residues. The germline V gene encodes CDR1 LNHDA and CDR2 SQIVND (reference sequence).

This chain links TRBV19 with TRBJ2-2; D possibly corresponds to TRBD2 (5 bases). The source of this sequence is a woman between 45 and 60 years old with alopecia areata. Some clones in this sample may be carry-over from other donors' samples. The sample consisted of whole blood, taken in connection with sensitization to the hapten diphenylcyclopropenone (DPC). The CDR3 spells CASSINAEAPGELFF. CDR3 sequence (DNA): TGTGCCAGTAGTATAAACGCGGAGGCCCCCGGGGAGCTGTTTTTT. The whole variable domain, filled in from reference TRBV19 and TRBJ2-2, reads DGGITQSPKYLFRKEGQNVTLSCEQNLNHDAMYWYRQDPGQGLRLIYYSQIVNDFQKGDIAEGYSVSREKKESFPLTVTSAQKNPTAFYLCASSINAEAPGELFFGEGSRLTVL.